Listed below are T cell receptor beta chains from one sample, sequenced in a study of cytomegalovirus exposure and HLA in healthy donors. Produced via immunoSEQ multiplex PCR; TCRdb's table is partial and in-frame only. The profile covers approximately 240,000 clones, with around 80% appearing a single time and 0.58% taken by the ten largest. Material for sequencing was PBMCs. All receptors derive from a woman in her 40s in good health and CMV-seronegative. The CDR3 runs from the conserved cysteine through the conserved F or W. A D gene is named only where the DNA matches it firmly. Where a row states a size, it is once, few, many or the class of an expanded clone; other rows omit it.

D gene,J gene,clone size,V gene,CDR3 DNA,CDR3 protein
NA,TRBJ1-1,NA,TRBV7-3,TGTGCCAGCAGCCCCGATGCGGGGCCCTGGGGCACTGAAGCTTTCTTT,CASSPDAGPWGTEAFF
NA,TRBJ2-3,NA,TRBV2,TGTGCCAGCAGTGAACAGGCGATAGTAGCAGATACGCAGTATTTT,CASSEQAIVADTQYF
NA,TRBJ2-5,NA,TRBV11-2,TGTGCCAGCAGCTCGGGAAATCGAAACTCAGAGACCCAGTACTTC,CASSSGNRNSETQYF
TRBD1,TRBJ2-3,NA,TRBV6-1,TGTGCCAGCAGTGGGAAAACCCGAGGACAGGGGAGTACAGATACGCAGTATTTT,CASSGKTRGQGSTDTQYF
TRBD2,TRBJ2-1,NA,TRBV13,TGTGCCAGCAGCTTAGCGACTAGCCCCAATGAGCAGTTCTTC,CASSLATSPNEQFF
NA,TRBJ1-2,NA,TRBV27,TGTGCCAGCAGTTTAGGCGGGGGGTATGGCTACACCTTC,CASSLGGGYGYTF
TRBD1,TRBJ1-1,NA,TRBV28,TGTGCCAGCGCTCTACTCGGACAGGGTGCAGCTTTCTTT,CASALLGQGAAFF
TRBD2,TRBJ2-1,NA,TRBV29-1,TGCAGCGTACGCCTAGCGGGGGCCAGGAATGAGCAGTTCTTC,CSVRLAGARNEQFF
TRBD2,TRBJ2-1,NA,TRBV7-3,TGTGCCAGCAGCTTAGCCCTACTAGCGGGGCACAATGAGCAGTTCTTC,CASSLALLAGHNEQFF
NA,TRBJ1-1,NA,TRBV19,TGTGCCAGTATTCCCGCCCCTGGGGCGAGCACTGAAGCTTTCTTT,CASIPAPGASTEAFF
TRBD1,TRBJ1-1,NA,TRBV5-4,TGTGCCAGCAGCTTGATACAGGGGGGAACTGAAGCTTTCTTT,CASSLIQGGTEAFF
NA,TRBJ1-1,NA,TRBV6-6,TGTGCCAGCAGTTACCAGGGCTCTGAAGCTTTCTTT,CASSYQGSEAFF
TRBD1,TRBJ1-1,NA,TRBV6-1,TGTGCCAGCACCGCGACAGGGAGTATAGCTTTCTTT,CASTATGSIAFF
NA,TRBJ2-7,NA,TRBV6-6,TGTGCCAGCAGCCCGAGGGACTTATTCTCCTACGAGCAGTACTTC,CASSPRDLFSYEQYF
NA,TRBJ2-1,NA,TRBV18,TGTGCCAGCTCACCGCCCTCAGACAATGAGCAGTTCTTC,CASSPPSDNEQFF
NA,TRBJ1-3,NA,TRBV29-1,TGCAGCGTTGTCGATAGGGGCGCGGGACGGAGCATCGCAAACTCTGGAAACACCATATATTTT,CSVVDRGAGRSIANSGNTIYF
NA,TRBJ2-2,once,TRBV13,TGTGCCAGCAGCGGTCCAGAGAACACCGGGGAGCTGTTTTTT,CASSGPENTGELFF
TRBD1,TRBJ2-6,NA,TRBV15,TGTGCCACCAGGTCCGTGACAGGGGCCTCCTTCTCTGGGGCCAACGTCCTGACTTTC,CATRSVTGASFSGANVLTF
TRBD1,TRBJ2-1,NA,TRBV13,TGTGCCAGCAGCTCGGGACAGGGTAAAAACAATGAGCAGTTCTTC,CASSSGQGKNNEQFF
NA,TRBJ1-1,NA,TRBV5-5,TGTGCCAGCGGGACACTCGGGGTGGTTGGTACTGAAGCTTTCTTT,CASGTLGVVGTEAFF
TRBD2,TRBJ2-7,NA,TRBV7-9,TGTGCCAGCAGCTTCTCGGGACTAACCTACGAGCAGTACTTC,CASSFSGLTYEQYF
NA,TRBJ2-2,NA,TRBV7-2,TGTGCCAGCAGCTTAGGCAGTCACACCGGGGAGCTGTTTTTT,CASSLGSHTGELFF
NA,TRBJ2-1,NA,TRBV27,TGTGCCAGCAGTATGGGAGTCCCCAATGAGCAGTTCTTC,CASSMGVPNEQFF
TRBD2,TRBJ2-1,once,TRBV19,TGTGCCAGTCGTGGGAGGGGTGAGCAGTTCTTC,CASRGRGEQFF
TRBD1,TRBJ2-5,once,TRBV5-1,TGCGCCAGCAGCTACCGTCAACAGGGGTTTCAGGCGACCCAGTACTTC,CASSYRQQGFQATQYF
NA,TRBJ1-2,NA,TRBV29-1,TGCAGCGTTGCACAGCAGGCCTATGGCTACACCTTC,CSVAQQAYGYTF
NA,TRBJ1-3,NA,TRBV7-9,TGTGCCAGCAGCATGACCCGGGACACCCCAAAATATTTT,CASSMTRDTPKYF
NA,TRBJ2-3,once,TRBV7-9,TGTGCCAGCAGCCTTGGGCTAGGGGTAACAGATACGCAGTATTTT,CASSLGLGVTDTQYF
NA,TRBJ1-2,NA,TRBV7-2,TGTGCCAGCAGTCTAGCGAGGTTCTATGGCTACACCTTC,CASSLARFYGYTF
TRBD2,TRBJ2-3,NA,TRBV23-1,TGCGCCAGCAGTCGCCCGACTAGCGGGGGCGTTCTCCCCCTCACAGATACGCAGTATTTT,CASSRPTSGGVLPLTDTQYF
NA,TRBJ1-4,NA,TRBV10-3,TGTGCCATCAGTGACGACGGGACTCCCCGGCAAAAACTGTTTTTT,CAISDDGTPRQKLFF
TRBD1,TRBJ1-2,once,TRBV7-6,TGTGCCAGCAGCCCGACAGGGTTCTCCTATGGCTACCCCTTC,CASSPTGFSYGYPF
TRBD2,TRBJ2-1,NA,TRBV27,TGTGCCAGCAGTCCACTTCCCGGGACTAGCGGGGGGGCTAATGAGCAGTTCTTC,CASSPLPGTSGGANEQFF
NA,TRBJ2-1,few,TRBV5-1,TGCGCCAGCAGCCTAACCACAGGGTTTAACGATGAGCAGTTCTTC,CASSLTTGFNDEQFF
NA,TRBJ1-2,NA,TRBV27,TGTGCCAGCAGTTCAGGGCTGATTCCTGGAAACTATGGCTACACCTTC,CASSSGLIPGNYGYTF
NA,TRBJ1-1,once,TRBV11-1,TGTGCCAGCGGACAATACAGGGTGGGGATAGGAAAAGCTTTCTTT,CASGQYRVGIGKAFF
TRBD1,TRBJ2-7,NA,TRBV14,TGTGCCAGCAGCCACTATATCCCGGGACAGGGGCTGTACGAGCAGTACTTC,CASSHYIPGQGLYEQYF
NA,TRBJ1-1,NA,TRBV6-6,TGTGCCAGCAGTAGCAGGGTCACTGAAGCTTTCTTT,CASSSRVTEAFF
NA,TRBJ2-6,NA,TRBV7-3,TGTGCCAGCGGGGTCCACAGGGATTCTGGGGCCAACGTCCTGACTTTC,CASGVHRDSGANVLTF
TRBD1,TRBJ1-5,NA,TRBV28,TGTGCCAGCAGTCCACGGGACAGGGATAATCAGCCCCAGCATTTT,CASSPRDRDNQPQHF
NA,TRBJ1-1,NA,TRBV5-1,TGCGCCAGCAGCCTACAGGCGAACACTGAAGCTTTCTTT,CASSLQANTEAFF
NA,TRBJ1-5,once,TRBV4-1,TGCGCCAGCAGCCTCTTAAACGGGGGAGCTCAGCCCCAGCATTTT,CASSLLNGGAQPQHF
TRBD1,TRBJ1-5,NA,TRBV11-2,TGTGCCAGCAGCCAAGGACAGGGAGACAAGCCCCAGCATTTT,CASSQGQGDKPQHF
NA,TRBJ1-2,NA,TRBV27,TGTGCCAGCAGTTTATTGCCGGGTAACTATGGCTACACCTTC,CASSLLPGNYGYTF
NA,TRBJ1-5,NA,TRBV7-9,TGTGCCAGCAGCACAAAAGCATCAGGGGAACACCAGCATTTT,CASSTKASGEHQHF
NA,TRBJ2-3,NA,TRBV5-1,TGCGCCAGCAGCTTATACAGGAGCACAGATACGCAGTATTTT,CASSLYRSTDTQYF
NA,TRBJ2-3,NA,TRBV2,TGTGCCAGCAGTGGCCGGGATCCAACGCAGTATTTT,CASSGRDPTQYF
TRBD2,TRBJ2-1,NA,TRBV5-6,TGTGCCAGCAGCCCGGGACTAGCGGGGGGAGTCTCCTACAATGAGCAGTTCTTC,CASSPGLAGGVSYNEQFF
NA,TRBJ1-5,NA,TRBV6-5,TGTGCCAGCAGCCCGACAGTTAGCAATCAGCCCCAGCATTTT,CASSPTVSNQPQHF
TRBD2,TRBJ2-2,NA,TRBV5-1,TGCGCCAGCAGCTTATTACTAGCGGGGGGGCCGAGGGAGCTGTTTTTT,CASSLLLAGGPRELFF
TRBD2,TRBJ2-1,NA,TRBV9,TGTGCCAGCAGCGTAGCGGGGGACTACTACAATGAGCAGTTCTTC,CASSVAGDYYNEQFF
TRBD1,TRBJ1-5,NA,TRBV7-8,TGTGCCAGCAGCTCGAAGCGGGGGACAGGGGATCAGCCCCAGCATTTT,CASSSKRGTGDQPQHF
NA,TRBJ2-3,once,TRBV18,TGTGCCAGCTCACCAACCAGGGACACAGATACGCAGTATTTT,CASSPTRDTDTQYF
NA,TRBJ1-4,NA,TRBV29-1,TGCAGCGTCCAGGACACTGCAACTAATGAAAAACTGTTTTTT,CSVQDTATNEKLFF
TRBD2,TRBJ2-7,NA,TRBV9,TGTGCCAGCAGCCTTGTAAGCGGGGCCGAGCAGTACTTC,CASSLVSGAEQYF
NA,TRBJ2-7,NA,TRBV27,TGTGCCAGCAGCCCGCCCTCCTACGAGCAGTACTTC,CASSPPSYEQYF
NA,TRBJ2-7,NA,TRBV5-1,TGCGCCAGCAGCTTGGCCGGGACACCAACCGTCTACGAGCAGTACTTC,CASSLAGTPTVYEQYF